This TCR beta chain emerged from a study of shared clonotypes between healthy human individuals (dated by TCRdb to about 2020). For context, the study as a whole: Three men and a couple of women, aged 18 to 49 years, made up the cohort. For each donor, three plates each were used for CD4 naive and CD4 memory, two plates were used for CD8 naive, and one plate was used for CD8 memory. Blood TCR repertoires of several healthy adults were deeply sequenced to estimate repertoire size and the extent of clonotype sharing between individuals. To increase sequencing depth and limit assay-specific biases, different laboratories used diverse techniques to prepare libraries and sequence TCR repertoires. Between about 0.8 and 9.5 billion PBMCs per donor were obtained by leukapheresis. Findings and caveats that apply to the study as a whole: The genetic and exposure-history diversity represented was limited by the small number of donors. When four donors were compared, the shared fraction of clonotypes was about 5.2% for naive CD4, about 4% for naive CD8, roughly 2.5% for memory CD4, and 0.35% to 0.4% for memory CD8. Sampling was limited to blood, and TCR repertoires in tissue likely differ from TCR repertoires in blood. Naive subsets generally had larger estimated clonotype richness than memory subsets did. Compared with non-shared clonotypes, clonotypes shared by all four sorted-subset donors had higher generation probabilities. Pairwise subsampling indicated that sequencing depth was expected to affect the degree of clonotype sharing among donors. Incomplete sequencing was indicated by rarefaction of sorted-subset datasets, despite the large sequencing depth.

From a lookup of the germline V gene, CDR1 and CDR2 are SGHTS and YDEGEE. V loses 4 bases at its end and J loses 1 base; junction bases beyond the gene matches: 4. The CDR3 contains 14 residues, cysteine and phenylalanine counted. The kept DNA is CDR3 alone, 42 bases in frame from the first base. Using the deep immunoSEQ assay, multiplex PCR amplified TCR CDR3 regions from genomic DNA. Extracted genomic DNA from each cell subset was spread evenly across all wells of several immunoSEQ 96-well plates, with each plate serving as a replicate. Each replicate PCR for sorted subsets received about 220 ng genomic DNA, equal to tens of thousands of T cell genomes. Purified libraries were quantified with a Qubit 3.0 fluorometer, sized on a Bioanalyzer 2100, and re-quantified with the KAPA Library Quantification kit. Each immunoSEQ 96-well plate was sequenced on its own single-read 150-cycle Illumina NextSeq 550 flow cell. The study's own analysis went as follows. Because the immunoSEQ output held only junctional sequences and lacked quality scores, the filtering could not match the filtering applied to full-length reads. Sequences were annotated with PyIR, a Python wrapper for IgBLAST v1.9, and V/J genes and CDR3 were assigned using IMGT germline references. Any read was removed if the V/J assignment was weak (E-value above 1e-6), the CDR3 was missing, or the read contained stop codons, out-of-frame junctions, or ambiguous translated residues. V3J clonotypes were defined by identical inferred V gene, J gene, and CDR3 amino acid sequence. Percentage overlap between repertoires was computed as shared unique clonotypes divided by the size of the smaller repertoire. RTK rarefaction, the Chao1 estimator, and Recon v2.1 estimates of unobserved clonotypes were used to assess repertoire richness. Generation probabilities were computed with OLGA for all TCRbeta clonotypes obtained by the gDNA method from a handful of donors. This immuneACCESS table, as held by TCRdb, lists in-frame sequences with V and J called but not all clones. Of the missing ones, under half trace to an unresolved V gene in checked studies; the others have no known cause. Clone size and V and J calls were adopted from that table, with D and trimming inferred from the DNA. The sample yields about 2.1 million clones; around 95% were counted once. About 1.7% of the sample is taken by the ten largest.

For the CD8 naive samples, CD45RO-negative cells were positively selected for CCR7, yielding a CD45RA+CCR7+ population from which TemRA cells were excluded. The donors were healthy, HIV-negative adults with no recently reported acute infections or vaccinations. Only Caucasian adults living in Nashville, Tennessee, USA were represented among the donors. Blood was obtained by leukapheresis, after which PBMCs were separated by Ficoll-Histopaque density gradient centrifugation and cryopreserved in liquid nitrogen vapor phase. Purity and quantity of every magnetically sorted T cell population were checked by analytical flow cytometry. From each sorted fraction, genomic DNA was isolated and quantified by UV absorbance on a Nanodrop 2000c. This clone occurred once. Its antigen is unknown. No qualities accompany the bases; no much larger clone lies one base away.

The TCR originated in a man between 18 and 29 years old in good health. Some clones in this sample may be carry-over from other donors' samples. The material sequenced was naive CD8+ T cells from PBMCs. The intended sense of this specimen's cell subset or site label: CD45RA+CCR7+. The chain links TRBV5-8 with TRBJ1-1, and TRBD1 aligns with 7 junction nucleotides. The DNA sequence follows: TGTGCCAGCAGCCCGGGACAGAGGAACACTGAAGCTTTCTTT. It specifies CASSPGQRNTEAFF. The reference TRBV5-8 and TRBJ1-1 proteins fill in what lies around the CDR3, so the full variable domain reads EAGVTQSPTHLIKTRGQQATLRCSPISGHTSVYWYQQALGLGLQFLLWYDEGEERNRGNFPPRFSGRQFPNYSSELNVNALELEDSALYLCASSPGQRNTEAFFGQGTRLTVV.